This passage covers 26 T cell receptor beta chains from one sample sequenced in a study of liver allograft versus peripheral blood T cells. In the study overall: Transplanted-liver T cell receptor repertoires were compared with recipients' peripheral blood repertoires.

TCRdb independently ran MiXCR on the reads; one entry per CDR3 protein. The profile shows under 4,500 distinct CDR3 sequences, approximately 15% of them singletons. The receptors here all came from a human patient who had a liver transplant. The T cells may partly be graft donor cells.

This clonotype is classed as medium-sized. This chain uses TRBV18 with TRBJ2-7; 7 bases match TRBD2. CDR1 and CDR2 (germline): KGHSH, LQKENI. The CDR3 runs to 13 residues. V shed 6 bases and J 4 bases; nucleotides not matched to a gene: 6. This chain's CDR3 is CASSREVSYEQYV. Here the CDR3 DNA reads TGTGCCAGCTCCCGGGAGGTTTCGTACGAGCAGTACGTC.

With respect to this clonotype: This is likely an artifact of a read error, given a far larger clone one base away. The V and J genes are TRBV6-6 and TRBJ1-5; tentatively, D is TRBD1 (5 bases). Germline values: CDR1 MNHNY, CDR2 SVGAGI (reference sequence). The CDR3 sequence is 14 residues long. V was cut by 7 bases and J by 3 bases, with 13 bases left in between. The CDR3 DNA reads TGTGCCAGCAACGGCGGGGGAAACAATCAGCCCCAGCATTTT. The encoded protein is CASNGGGNNQPQHF.

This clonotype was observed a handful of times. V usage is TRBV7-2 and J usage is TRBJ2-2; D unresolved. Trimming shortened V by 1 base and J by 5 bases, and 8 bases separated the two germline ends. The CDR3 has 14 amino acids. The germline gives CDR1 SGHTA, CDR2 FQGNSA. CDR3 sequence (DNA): TGTGCCAGCAGCTTAGGAGGTCTAACCGGGGAGCTGTTTTTT. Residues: CASSLGGLTGELFF.

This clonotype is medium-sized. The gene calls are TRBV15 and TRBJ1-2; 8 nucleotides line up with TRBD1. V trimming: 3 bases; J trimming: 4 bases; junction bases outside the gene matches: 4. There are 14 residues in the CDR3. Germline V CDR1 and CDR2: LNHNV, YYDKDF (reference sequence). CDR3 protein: CATSRQTGAYGYTF. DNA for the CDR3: TGTGCCACCAGCAGGCAGACAGGGGCCTATGGCTACACCTTC.

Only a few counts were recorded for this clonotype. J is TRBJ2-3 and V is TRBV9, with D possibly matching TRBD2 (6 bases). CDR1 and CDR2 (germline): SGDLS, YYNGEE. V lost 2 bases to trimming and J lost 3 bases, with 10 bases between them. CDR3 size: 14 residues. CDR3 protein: CASSVPRETDTQYF. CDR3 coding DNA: TGTGCCAGCAGCGTTCCCCGGGAGACAGATACGCAGTATTTT.

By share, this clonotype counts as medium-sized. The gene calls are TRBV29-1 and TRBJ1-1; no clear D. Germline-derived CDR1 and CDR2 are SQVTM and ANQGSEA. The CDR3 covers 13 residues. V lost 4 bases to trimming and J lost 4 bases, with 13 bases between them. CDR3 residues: CSVVGRMVTEAFF. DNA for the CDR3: TGCAGCGTTGTAGGGAGGATGGTCACTGAAGCTTTCTTT. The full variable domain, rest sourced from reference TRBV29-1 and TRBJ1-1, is SAVISQKPSRDICQRGTSLTIQCQVDSQVTMMFWYRQQPGQSLTLIATANQGSEATYESGFVIDKFPISRPNLTFSTLTVSNMSPEDSSIYLCSVVGRMVTEAFFGQGTRLTVV.

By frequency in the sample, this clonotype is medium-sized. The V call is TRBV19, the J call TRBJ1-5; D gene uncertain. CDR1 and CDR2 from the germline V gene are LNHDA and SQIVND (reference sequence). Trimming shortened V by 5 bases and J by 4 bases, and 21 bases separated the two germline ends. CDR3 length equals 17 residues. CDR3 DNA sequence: TGTGCCAGTAGTCGGGTTGAACCTCCACGTCGGAATCAGCCCCAGCATTTT. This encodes CASSRVEPPRRNQPQHF.

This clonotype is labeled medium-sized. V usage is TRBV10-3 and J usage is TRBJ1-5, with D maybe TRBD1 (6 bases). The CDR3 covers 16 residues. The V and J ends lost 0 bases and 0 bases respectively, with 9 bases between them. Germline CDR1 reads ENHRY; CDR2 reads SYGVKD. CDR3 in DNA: TGTGCCATCAGTGAGTCGGAGGGGGATAGCAATCAGCCCCAGCATTTT. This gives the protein CAISESEGDSNQPQHF.

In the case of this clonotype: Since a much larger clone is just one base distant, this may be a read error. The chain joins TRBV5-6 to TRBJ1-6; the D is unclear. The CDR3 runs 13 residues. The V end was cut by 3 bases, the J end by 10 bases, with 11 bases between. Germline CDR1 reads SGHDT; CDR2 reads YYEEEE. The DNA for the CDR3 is TGTGCCAGCAGCTCATTCTGGGGATCACCCCTCCACTTT. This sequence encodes CASSSFWGSPLHF.

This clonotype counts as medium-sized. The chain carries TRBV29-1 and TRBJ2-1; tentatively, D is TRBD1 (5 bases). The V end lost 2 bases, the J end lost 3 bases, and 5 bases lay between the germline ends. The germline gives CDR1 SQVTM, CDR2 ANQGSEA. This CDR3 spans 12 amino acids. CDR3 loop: CSVEQGYNEQFF. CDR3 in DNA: TGCAGCGTTGAACAGGGCTACAATGAGCAGTTCTTC.

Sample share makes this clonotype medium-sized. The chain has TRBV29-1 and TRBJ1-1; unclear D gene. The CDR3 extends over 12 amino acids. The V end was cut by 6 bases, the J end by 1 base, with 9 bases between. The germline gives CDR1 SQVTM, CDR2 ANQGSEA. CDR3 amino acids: CSVNRGNTEAFF. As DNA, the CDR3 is TGCAGCGTGAATCGGGGGAACACTGAAGCTTTCTTT.

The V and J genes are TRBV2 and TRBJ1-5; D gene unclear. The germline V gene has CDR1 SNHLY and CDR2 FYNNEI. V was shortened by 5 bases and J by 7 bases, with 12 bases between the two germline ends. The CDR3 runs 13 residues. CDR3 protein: CASSPHLGQPQHF. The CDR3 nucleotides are TGTGCCAGCAGTCCCCACCTAGGGCAGCCCCAGCATTTT.

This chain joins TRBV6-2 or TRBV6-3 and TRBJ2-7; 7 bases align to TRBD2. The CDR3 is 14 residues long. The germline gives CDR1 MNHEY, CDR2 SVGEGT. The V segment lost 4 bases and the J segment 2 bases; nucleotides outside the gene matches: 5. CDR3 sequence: CASSSGRPAYEQYV. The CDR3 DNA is TGTGCCAGCAGTTCCGGGAGGCCCGCCTACGAGCAGTACGTC.

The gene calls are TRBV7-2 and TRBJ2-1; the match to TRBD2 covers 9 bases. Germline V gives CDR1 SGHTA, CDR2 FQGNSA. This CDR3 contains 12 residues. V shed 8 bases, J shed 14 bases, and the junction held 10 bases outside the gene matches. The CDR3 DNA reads TGTGCCAGCGGCCCACCGGGACTAGCTGAGTTCTTC. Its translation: CASGPPGLAEFF.

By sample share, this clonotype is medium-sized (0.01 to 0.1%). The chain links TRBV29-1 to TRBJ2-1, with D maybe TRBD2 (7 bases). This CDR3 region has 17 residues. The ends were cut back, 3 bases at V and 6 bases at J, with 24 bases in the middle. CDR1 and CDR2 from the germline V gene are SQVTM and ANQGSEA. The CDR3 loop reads CSVEGRGWAGPSNEQFF. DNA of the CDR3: TGCAGCGTTGAGGGGAGGGGGTGGGCAGGCCCCTCCAATGAGCAGTTCTTC.

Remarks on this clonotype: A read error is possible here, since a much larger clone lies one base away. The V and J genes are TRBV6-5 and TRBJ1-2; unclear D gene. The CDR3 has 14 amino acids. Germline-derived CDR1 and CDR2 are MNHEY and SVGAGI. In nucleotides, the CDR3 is TGTGTCAGCAGTCCGAGCGGGGTTATCGGTGGCTACACCTTC. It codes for CVSSPSGVIGGYTF.

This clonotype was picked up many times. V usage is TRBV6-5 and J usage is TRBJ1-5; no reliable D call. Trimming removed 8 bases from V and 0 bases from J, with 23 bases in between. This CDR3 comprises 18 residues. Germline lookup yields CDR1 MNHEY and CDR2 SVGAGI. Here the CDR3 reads CASGEAYSGPYSNQPQHF. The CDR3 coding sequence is TGTGCCAGCGGAGAGGCCTACAGTGGTCCTTATAGCAATCAGCCCCAGCATTTT.

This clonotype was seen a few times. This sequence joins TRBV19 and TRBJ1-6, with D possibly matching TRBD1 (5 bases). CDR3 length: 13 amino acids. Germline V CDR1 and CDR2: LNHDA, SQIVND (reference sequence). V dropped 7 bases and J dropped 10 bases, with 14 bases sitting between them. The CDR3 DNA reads TGTGCCAGTACCGACCGGGGGGAATCACCCCTCCACTTT. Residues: CASTDRGESPLHF.

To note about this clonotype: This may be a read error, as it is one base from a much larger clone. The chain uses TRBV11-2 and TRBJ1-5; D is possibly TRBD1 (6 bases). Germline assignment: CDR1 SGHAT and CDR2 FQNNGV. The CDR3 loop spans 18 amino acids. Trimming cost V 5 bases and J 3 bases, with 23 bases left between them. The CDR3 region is CASSRDARDGQLNQPQHF. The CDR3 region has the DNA TGTGCCAGCAGCCGGGACGCGAGGGACGGACAGCTCAATCAGCCCCAGCATTTT. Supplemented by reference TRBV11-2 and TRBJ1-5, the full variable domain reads EAGVAQSPRYKIIEKRQSVAFWCNPISGHATLYWYQQILGQGPKLLIQFQNNGVVDDSQLPKDRFSAERLKGVDSTLKIQPAKLEDSAVYLCASSRDARDGQLNQPQHFGDGTRLSIL.

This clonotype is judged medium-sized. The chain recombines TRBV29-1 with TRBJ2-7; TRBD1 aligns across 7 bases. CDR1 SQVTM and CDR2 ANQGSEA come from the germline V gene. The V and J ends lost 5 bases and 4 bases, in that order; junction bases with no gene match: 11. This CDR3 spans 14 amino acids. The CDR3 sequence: CSVLSTGLWYEQYF. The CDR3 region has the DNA TGCAGCGTTTTATCGACAGGGTTGTGGTACGAGCAGTACTTC.

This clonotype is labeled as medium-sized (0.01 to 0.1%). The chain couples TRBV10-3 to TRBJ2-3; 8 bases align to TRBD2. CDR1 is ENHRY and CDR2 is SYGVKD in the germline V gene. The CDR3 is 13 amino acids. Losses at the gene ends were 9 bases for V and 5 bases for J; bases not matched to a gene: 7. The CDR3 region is CAISSGALDTQYF. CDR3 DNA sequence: TGTGCCATAAGTAGCGGGGCCCTAGATACGCAGTATTTT.

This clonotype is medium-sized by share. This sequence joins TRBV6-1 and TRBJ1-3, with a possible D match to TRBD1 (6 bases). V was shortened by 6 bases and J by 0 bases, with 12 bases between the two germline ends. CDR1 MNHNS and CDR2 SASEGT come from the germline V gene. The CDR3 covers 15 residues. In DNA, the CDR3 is TGTGCCAGCAGAAGACAGGCCCCCTCTGGAAACACCATATATTTT. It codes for CASRRQAPSGNTIYF.

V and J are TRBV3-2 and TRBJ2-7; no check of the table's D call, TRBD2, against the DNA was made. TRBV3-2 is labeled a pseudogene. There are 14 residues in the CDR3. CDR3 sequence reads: CASSPRVGSYEQYF. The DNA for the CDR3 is TGTGCCAGCAGCCCGCGTGTGGGGAGCTACGAGCAGTACTTC.

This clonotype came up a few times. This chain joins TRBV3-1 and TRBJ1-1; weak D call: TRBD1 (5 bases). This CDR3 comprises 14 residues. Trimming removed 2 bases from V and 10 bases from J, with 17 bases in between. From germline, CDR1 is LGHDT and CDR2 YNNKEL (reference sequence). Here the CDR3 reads CASSQSGGGGGAFF. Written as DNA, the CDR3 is TGTGCCAGCAGCCAATCGGGTGGGGGAGGAGGAGCTTTCTTT. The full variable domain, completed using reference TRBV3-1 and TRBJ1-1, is DTAVSQTPKYLVTQMGNDKSIKCEQNLGHDTMYWYKQDSKKFLKIMFSYNNKELIINETVPNRFSPKSPDKAHLNLHINSLELGDSAVYFCASSQSGGGGGAFFGQGTRLTVV.

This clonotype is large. The CDR3 loop is CAISEHFPGTEAFF. The CDR3 nucleotides read TGTGCCATCAGTGAGCATTTCCCGGGCACTGAAGCTTTCTTT. V and J are TRBV10-3 and TRBJ1-1; D gene unclear. Germline V gene data show CDR1 as ENHRY and CDR2 as SYGVKD. V dropped 2 bases and J dropped 4 bases, with 11 bases sitting between them. The CDR3 is made up of 14 amino acids.

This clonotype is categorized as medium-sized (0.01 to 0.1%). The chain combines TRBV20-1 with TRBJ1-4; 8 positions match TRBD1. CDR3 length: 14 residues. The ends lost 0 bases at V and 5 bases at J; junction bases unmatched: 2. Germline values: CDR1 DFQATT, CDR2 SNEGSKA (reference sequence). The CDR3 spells CSARDYRGNEKLFF. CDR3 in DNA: TGCAGTGCTAGAGATTACAGGGGGAATGAAAAACTGTTTTTT.